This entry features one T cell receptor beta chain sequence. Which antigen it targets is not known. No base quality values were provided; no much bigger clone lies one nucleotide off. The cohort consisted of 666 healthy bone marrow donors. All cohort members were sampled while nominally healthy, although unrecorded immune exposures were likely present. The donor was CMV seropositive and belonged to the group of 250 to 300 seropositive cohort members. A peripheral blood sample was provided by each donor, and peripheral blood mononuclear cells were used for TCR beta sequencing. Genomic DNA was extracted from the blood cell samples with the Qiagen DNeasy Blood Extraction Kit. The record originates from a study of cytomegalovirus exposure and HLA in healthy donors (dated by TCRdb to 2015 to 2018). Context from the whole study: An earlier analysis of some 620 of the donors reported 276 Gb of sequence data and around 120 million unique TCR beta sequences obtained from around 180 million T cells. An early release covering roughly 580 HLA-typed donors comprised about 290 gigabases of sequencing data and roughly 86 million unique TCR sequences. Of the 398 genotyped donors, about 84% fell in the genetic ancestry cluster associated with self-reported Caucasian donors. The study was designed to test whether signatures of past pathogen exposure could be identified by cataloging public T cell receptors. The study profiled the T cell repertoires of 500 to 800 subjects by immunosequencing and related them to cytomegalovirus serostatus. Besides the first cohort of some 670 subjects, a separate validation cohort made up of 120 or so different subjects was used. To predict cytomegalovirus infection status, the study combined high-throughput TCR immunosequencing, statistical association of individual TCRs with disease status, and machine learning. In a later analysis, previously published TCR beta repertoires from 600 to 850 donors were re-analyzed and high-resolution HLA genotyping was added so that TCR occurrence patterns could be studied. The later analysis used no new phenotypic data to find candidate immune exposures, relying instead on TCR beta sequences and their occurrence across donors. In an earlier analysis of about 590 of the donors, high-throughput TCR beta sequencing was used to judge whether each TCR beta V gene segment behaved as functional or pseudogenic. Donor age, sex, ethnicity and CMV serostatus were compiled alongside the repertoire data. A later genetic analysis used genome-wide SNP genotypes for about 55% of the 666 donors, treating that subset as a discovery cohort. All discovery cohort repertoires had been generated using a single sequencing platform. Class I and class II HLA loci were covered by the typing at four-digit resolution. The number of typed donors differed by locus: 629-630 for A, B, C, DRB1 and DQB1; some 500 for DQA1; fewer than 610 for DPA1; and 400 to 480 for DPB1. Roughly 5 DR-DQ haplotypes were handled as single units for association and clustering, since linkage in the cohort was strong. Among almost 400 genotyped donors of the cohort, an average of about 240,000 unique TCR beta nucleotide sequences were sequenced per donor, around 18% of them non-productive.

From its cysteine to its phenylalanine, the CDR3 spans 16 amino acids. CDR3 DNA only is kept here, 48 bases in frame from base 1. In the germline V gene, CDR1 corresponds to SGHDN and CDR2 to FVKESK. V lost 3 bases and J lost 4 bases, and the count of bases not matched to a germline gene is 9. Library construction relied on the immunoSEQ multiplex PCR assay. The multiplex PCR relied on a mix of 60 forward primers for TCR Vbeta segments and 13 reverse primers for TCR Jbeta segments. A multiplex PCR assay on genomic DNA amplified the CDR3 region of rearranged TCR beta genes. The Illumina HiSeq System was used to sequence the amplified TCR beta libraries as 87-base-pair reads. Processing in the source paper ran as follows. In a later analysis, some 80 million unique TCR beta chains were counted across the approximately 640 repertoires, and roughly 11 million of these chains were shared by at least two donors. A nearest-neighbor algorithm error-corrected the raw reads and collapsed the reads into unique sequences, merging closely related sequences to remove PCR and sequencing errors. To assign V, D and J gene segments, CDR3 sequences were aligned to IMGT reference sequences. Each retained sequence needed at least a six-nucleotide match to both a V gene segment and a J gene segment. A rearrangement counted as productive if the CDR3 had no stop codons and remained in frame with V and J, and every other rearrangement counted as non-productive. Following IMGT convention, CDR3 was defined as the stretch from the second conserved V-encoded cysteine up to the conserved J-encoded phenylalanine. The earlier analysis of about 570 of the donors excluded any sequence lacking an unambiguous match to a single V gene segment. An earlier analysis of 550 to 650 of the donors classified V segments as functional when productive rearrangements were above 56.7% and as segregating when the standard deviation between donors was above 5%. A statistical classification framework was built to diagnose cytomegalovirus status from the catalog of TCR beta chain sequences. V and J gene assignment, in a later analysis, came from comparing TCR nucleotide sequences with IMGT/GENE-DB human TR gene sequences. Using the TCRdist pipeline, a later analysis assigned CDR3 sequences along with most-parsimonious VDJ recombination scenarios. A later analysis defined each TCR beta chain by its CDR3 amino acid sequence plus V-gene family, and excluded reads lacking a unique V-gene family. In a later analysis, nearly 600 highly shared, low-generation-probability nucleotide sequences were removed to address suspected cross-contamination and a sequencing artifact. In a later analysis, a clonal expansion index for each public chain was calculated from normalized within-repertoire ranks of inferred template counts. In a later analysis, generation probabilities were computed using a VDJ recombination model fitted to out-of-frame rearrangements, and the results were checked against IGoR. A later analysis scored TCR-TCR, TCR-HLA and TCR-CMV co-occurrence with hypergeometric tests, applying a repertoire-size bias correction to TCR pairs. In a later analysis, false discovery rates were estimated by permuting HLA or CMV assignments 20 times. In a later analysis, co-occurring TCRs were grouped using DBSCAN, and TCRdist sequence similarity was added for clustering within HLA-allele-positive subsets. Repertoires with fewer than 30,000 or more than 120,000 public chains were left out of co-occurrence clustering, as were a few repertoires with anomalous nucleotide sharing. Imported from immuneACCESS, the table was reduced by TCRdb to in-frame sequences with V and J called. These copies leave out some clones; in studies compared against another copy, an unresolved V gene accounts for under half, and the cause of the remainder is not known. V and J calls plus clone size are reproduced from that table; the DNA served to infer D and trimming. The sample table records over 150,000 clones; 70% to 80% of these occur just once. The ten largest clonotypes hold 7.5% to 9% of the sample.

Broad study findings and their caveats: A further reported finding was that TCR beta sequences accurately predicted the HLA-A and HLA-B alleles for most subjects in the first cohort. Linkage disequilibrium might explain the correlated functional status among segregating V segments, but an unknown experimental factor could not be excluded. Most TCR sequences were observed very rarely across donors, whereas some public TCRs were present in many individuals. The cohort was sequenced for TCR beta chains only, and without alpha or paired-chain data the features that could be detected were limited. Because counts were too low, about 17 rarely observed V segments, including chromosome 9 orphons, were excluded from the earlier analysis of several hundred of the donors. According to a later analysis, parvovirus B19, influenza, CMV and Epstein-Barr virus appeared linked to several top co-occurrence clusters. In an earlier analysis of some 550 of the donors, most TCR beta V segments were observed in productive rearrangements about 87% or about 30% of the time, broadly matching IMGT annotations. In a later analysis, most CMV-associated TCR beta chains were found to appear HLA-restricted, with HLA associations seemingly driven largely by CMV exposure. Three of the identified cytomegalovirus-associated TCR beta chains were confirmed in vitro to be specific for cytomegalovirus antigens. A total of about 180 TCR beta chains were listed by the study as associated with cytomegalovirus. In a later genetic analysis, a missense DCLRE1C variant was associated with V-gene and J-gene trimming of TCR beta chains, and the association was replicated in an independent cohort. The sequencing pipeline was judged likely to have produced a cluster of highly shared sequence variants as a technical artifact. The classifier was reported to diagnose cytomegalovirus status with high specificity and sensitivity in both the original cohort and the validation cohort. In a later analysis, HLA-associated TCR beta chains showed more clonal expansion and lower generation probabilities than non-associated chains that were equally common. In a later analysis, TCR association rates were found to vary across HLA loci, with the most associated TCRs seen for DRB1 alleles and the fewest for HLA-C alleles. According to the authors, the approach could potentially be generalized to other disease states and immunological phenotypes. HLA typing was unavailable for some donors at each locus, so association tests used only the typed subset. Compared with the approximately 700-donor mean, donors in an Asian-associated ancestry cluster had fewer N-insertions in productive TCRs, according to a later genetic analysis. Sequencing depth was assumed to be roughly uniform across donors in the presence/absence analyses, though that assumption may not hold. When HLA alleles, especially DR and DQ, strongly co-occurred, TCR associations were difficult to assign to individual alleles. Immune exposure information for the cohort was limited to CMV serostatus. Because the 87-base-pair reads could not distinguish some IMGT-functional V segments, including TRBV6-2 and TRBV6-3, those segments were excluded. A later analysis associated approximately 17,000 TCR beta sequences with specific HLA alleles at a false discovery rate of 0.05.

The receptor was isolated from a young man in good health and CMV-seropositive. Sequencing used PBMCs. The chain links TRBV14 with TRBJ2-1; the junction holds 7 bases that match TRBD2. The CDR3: CASSQLPSGPYNEQFF. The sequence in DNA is TGTGCCAGCAGCCAGCTCCCTAGCGGACCTTACAATGAGCAGTTCTTC.